The subject of this entry is one T cell receptor (beta chain). Its specificity is unknown. The repertoire was sequenced with immunoSEQ multiplex PCR; TCRdb's copy has only in-frame clones and lacks some. The table includes some 1.4 million clones, around 95% detected once. This CDR3 region has 17 residues. Germline loops: CDR1 SGHAT, CDR2 FQNNGV. V was clipped by 2 bases and J by 4 bases; unmatched bases: 8. The data derive from a study of shared clonotypes between healthy human individuals. Study-level background: Researchers assigned three CD4 naive, three CD4 memory, two CD8 naive and one CD8 memory plate to each donor. Study outcomes and limitations: In contrast to clonotypes shared by all four donors, non-shared clonotypes had lower generation probabilities.

Donors were healthy HIV-negative adults without recent acute infections or vaccinations. The CD4+ fraction was divided into a CD45RA+ naive subset and a CD45RA-negative memory subset. The chain recombines TRBV11-2 with TRBJ2-5; 12 bases line up with TRBD1. Sequencing input: naive CD4+ T cells sorted from blood. Subset: CD45RA+ positively selected. The TCR was taken from a man aged 25-45 years in good health. The DNA of the CDR3 is TGTGCCAGCAGCTTAACCCTCGGGACAGGGGGCCGAGAGACCCAGTACTTC. It specifies CASSLTLGTGGRETQYF.